The rows below give T cell receptor beta chains drawn from one sample of a study of cytomegalovirus exposure and HLA in healthy donors. Generated by immunoSEQ multiplex PCR, the TCRdb table keeps only in-frame clones and is missing some. This sample has approximately 100,000 clones, with roughly 85% found just once. Material for sequencing was PBMCs. These receptors came from a middle-aged man in good health and CMV-seropositive. Each CDR3 is given with its conserved first and last residue. The order of the fields is clone size, V gene, D gene, J gene, CDR3 DNA, CDR3 protein. The D gene is left open where the match is weak. For some rows the clone size is stated as once, few or many, or as a class when expanded; others skip it.

abundance: -; v_gene: TRBV7-2; d_gene: -; j_gene: TRBJ1-6; CDR3nt: TGTGCCAGCAATAATCAGGTCGGCCTACCCCTCCACTTT; CDR3aa: CASNNQVGLPLHF
abundance: once; v_gene: TRBV5-6; d_gene: -; j_gene: TRBJ2-1; CDR3nt: TGTGCCAGCAGCTTGTATAGTAGCGGATACAATGAGCAGTTCTTC; CDR3aa: CASSLYSSGYNEQFF
abundance: -; v_gene: TRBV27; d_gene: -; j_gene: TRBJ2-3; CDR3nt: TGTGCCAGCAGTTTAGCGAAGATCGCTTTAAGCACAGATACGCAGTATTTT; CDR3aa: CASSLAKIALSTDTQYF
abundance: -; v_gene: TRBV19; d_gene: TRBD1; j_gene: TRBJ1-5; CDR3nt: TGTGCCAGTAGGCAAGACCCCCAGGGGGCCTATAGCAATCAGCCCCAGCATTTT; CDR3aa: CASRQDPQGAYSNQPQHF
abundance: -; v_gene: TRBV5-1; d_gene: TRBD2; j_gene: TRBJ2-2; CDR3nt: TGCGCCAGCAGCCCGGGACTAGCGGGAGACTACACCGGGGAGCTGTTTTTT; CDR3aa: CASSPGLAGDYTGELFF
abundance: -; v_gene: TRBV28; d_gene: -; j_gene: TRBJ1-2; CDR3nt: TGTGCGGTCGAGGGCTATGGCTACACCTTC; CDR3aa: CAVEGYGYTF
abundance: -; v_gene: TRBV7-6; d_gene: TRBD2; j_gene: TRBJ2-1; CDR3nt: TGTGCCAGCAGCCCGACTAGCGGAAACTACAATGAGCAGTTCTTC; CDR3aa: CASSPTSGNYNEQFF
abundance: -; v_gene: TRBV11-3; d_gene: -; j_gene: TRBJ2-1; CDR3nt: TGTGCCAGCAGCTTACGTGAGGGTGCAGAGCAGTTCTTC; CDR3aa: CASSLREGAEQFF
abundance: once; v_gene: TRBV6-5; d_gene: TRBD1; j_gene: TRBJ1-1; CDR3nt: TGTGCCAGCAGGAACGTCGACAGGGGGTTAGTTGAAGCTTTCTTT; CDR3aa: CASRNVDRGLVEAFF
abundance: -; v_gene: TRBV2; d_gene: -; j_gene: TRBJ1-6; CDR3nt: TGTGCCAGCACGGGGATTGCCCCCCGCGCTTCACCCCTCCACTTT; CDR3aa: CASTGIAPRASPLHF
abundance: -; v_gene: TRBV4-1; d_gene: TRBD2; j_gene: TRBJ2-3; CDR3nt: TGCGCCAGCAGCCAACTTTCCGGACTAGCGGGAGCAGATACGCAGTATTTT; CDR3aa: CASSQLSGLAGADTQYF
abundance: -; v_gene: TRBV28; d_gene: TRBD1; j_gene: TRBJ1-4; CDR3nt: TGTGCCAGCAGTTTTGGTCGCTCCGGGACAGGGGGCTCGAGGGAAAAACTGTTTTTT; CDR3aa: CASSFGRSGTGGSREKLFF
abundance: -; v_gene: TRBV6-5; d_gene: -; j_gene: TRBJ2-2; CDR3nt: TGTGCCAGCAGTTACAGGGGCCAGACCGGGGAGCTGTTTTTT; CDR3aa: CASSYRGQTGELFF
abundance: -; v_gene: TRBV5-1; d_gene: TRBD1; j_gene: TRBJ1-4; CDR3nt: TGCGCCAGCAGCTTGAACGGACAGGGGGCAGGGGAAAAACTGTTTTTT; CDR3aa: CASSLNGQGAGEKLFF
abundance: -; v_gene: TRBV27; d_gene: -; j_gene: TRBJ1-1; CDR3nt: TGTGCCAGCAGTTTACGCACGGGAGGAAAGGAAGCTTTCTTT; CDR3aa: CASSLRTGGKEAFF
abundance: -; v_gene: TRBV5-1; d_gene: -; j_gene: TRBJ2-3; CDR3nt: TGCGCCAGCAGCCTATCGGCGGGCTCCTCGGATACGCAGTATTTT; CDR3aa: CASSLSAGSSDTQYF
abundance: -; v_gene: TRBV7-2; d_gene: -; j_gene: TRBJ1-2; CDR3nt: TGTGCCAGCAGCTTAGTCCCTAATACTAACTATGGCTACACCTTC; CDR3aa: CASSLVPNTNYGYTF
abundance: few; v_gene: TRBV5-1; d_gene: TRBD1; j_gene: TRBJ2-1; CDR3nt: TGCGCCAGCAGCTTGGGGGACAGGGGGCCCTACAATGAGCAGTTCTTC; CDR3aa: CASSLGDRGPYNEQFF
abundance: -; v_gene: TRBV5-6; d_gene: -; j_gene: TRBJ2-7; CDR3nt: TGTGCCAGCAGCCTGGGTGCGTCCTACGAGCAGTACTTC; CDR3aa: CASSLGASYEQYF
abundance: once; v_gene: TRBV27; d_gene: -; j_gene: TRBJ2-1; CDR3nt: TGTGCCAGCAGCCCGACTAGCTCCTACAATGAGCAGTTCTTC; CDR3aa: CASSPTSSYNEQFF
abundance: once; v_gene: TRBV30; d_gene: -; j_gene: TRBJ1-6; CDR3nt: TGTGCCTGGAGTGTATCTAGTTCACCCCTCCACTTT; CDR3aa: CAWSVSSSPLHF
abundance: -; v_gene: TRBV27; d_gene: -; j_gene: TRBJ2-7; CDR3nt: TGTGCCAGCAGAATGAGAGGCTCCTACGAGCAGTACTTC; CDR3aa: CASRMRGSYEQYF
abundance: -; v_gene: TRBV6-1; d_gene: TRBD1; j_gene: TRBJ1-5; CDR3nt: TGTGCCAGCAGTGGAAGACAGGGCGAAAATCAGCCCCAGCATTTT; CDR3aa: CASSGRQGENQPQHF
abundance: -; v_gene: TRBV30; d_gene: -; j_gene: TRBJ1-1; CDR3nt: TGTGCCTGGAGCAGGCCAGGGGCGAACACTGAAGCTTTCTTT; CDR3aa: CAWSRPGANTEAFF
abundance: -; v_gene: TRBV19; d_gene: TRBD1; j_gene: TRBJ1-4; CDR3nt: TGTGCCAGTAGTACTCAGACAGGGGAAAAACTGTTTTTT; CDR3aa: CASSTQTGEKLFF
abundance: -; v_gene: TRBV9; d_gene: -; j_gene: TRBJ1-1; CDR3nt: TGTGCCAGCAGCGCATTAGTGGCGACACTGAACACTGAAGCTTTCTTT; CDR3aa: CASSALVATLNTEAFF
abundance: -; v_gene: TRBV30; d_gene: -; j_gene: TRBJ1-1; CDR3nt: TGTGCCCTAGTTTGGGGCTCGCGAACTGAAGCTTTCTTT; CDR3aa: CALVWGSRTEAFF
abundance: -; v_gene: TRBV28; d_gene: -; j_gene: TRBJ2-5; CDR3nt: TGTGCCAGCAGTACGACAGGCCTCGGAGGAGAGACCCAGTACTTC; CDR3aa: CASSTTGLGGETQYF
abundance: -; v_gene: TRBV19; d_gene: TRBD1; j_gene: TRBJ1-2; CDR3nt: TGTGCCAGTAGTTCTCAAATTGCGGGACAGGATTGGAGGGCGAACTATGGCTACACCTTC; CDR3aa: CASSSQIAGQDWRANYGYTF
abundance: medium-sized; v_gene: TRBV13; d_gene: -; j_gene: TRBJ2-1; CDR3nt: TGTGCCAGCAGCTTAGCCGCGGAATACAATGAGCAGTTCTTC; CDR3aa: CASSLAAEYNEQFF
abundance: -; v_gene: TRBV5-1; d_gene: TRBD2; j_gene: TRBJ2-2; CDR3nt: TGCGCCAGCAGCTTGGCCTTCGGGGGGGACACCGGGGAGCTGTTTTTT; CDR3aa: CASSLAFGGDTGELFF
abundance: -; v_gene: TRBV27; d_gene: -; j_gene: TRBJ2-5; CDR3nt: TGTGCCAGCAGTTTAGCGAGAGGCGGGCCTCTCCGAAGAGAGACCCAGTACTTC; CDR3aa: CASSLARGGPLRRETQYF